This T cell receptor (beta chain) originates from a study of blood T cell repertoires in COVID-19. Study details: T cells, B-cell-depleted T cells, or PBMCs supplied cDNA or gDNA.

Some clones are missing from TCRdb's copy, which holds only in-frame ones; the method was immunoSEQ multiplex PCR. The data hold about 93,000 clones, with roughly 88% observed a single time. The receptor was derived from a human donor with active COVID-19. The donor label of this sample is uncertain. Sequenced sample: peripheral blood.

The DNA for the CDR3 is TGCGCCAGCAGTACTAGCGGATCCTACGAGCAGTACTTC. Translated: CASSTSGSYEQYF. The rearrangement links TRBV10-2 to TRBJ2-7; TRBD2 matches 8 bases. Per the germline V gene, CDR1 is WSHSY and CDR2 is SAAADI. Trimming at V came to 5 bases and at J to 1 base, leaving 1 base not matched to a gene. The CDR3 covers 13 residues.